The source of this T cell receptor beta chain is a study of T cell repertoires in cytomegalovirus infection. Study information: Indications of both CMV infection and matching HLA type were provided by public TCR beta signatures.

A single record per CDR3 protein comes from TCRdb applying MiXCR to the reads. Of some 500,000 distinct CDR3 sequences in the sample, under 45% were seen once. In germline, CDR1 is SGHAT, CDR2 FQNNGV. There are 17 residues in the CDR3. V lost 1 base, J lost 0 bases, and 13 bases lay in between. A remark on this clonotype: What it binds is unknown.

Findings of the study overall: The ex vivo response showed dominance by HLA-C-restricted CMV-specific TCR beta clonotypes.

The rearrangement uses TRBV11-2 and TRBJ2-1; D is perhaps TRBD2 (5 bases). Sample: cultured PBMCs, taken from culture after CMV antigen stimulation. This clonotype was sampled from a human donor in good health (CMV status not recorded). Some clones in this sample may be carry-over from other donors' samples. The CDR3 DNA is TGTGCCAGCAGCTTAGCGGCGGGTCCGAGCTCCTACAATGAGCAGTTCTTC. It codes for CASSLAAGPSSYNEQFF. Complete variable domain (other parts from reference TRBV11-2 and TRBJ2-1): EAGVAQSPRYKIIEKRQSVAFWCNPISGHATLYWYQQILGQGPKLLIQFQNNGVVDDSQLPKDRFSAERLKGVDSTLKIQPAKLEDSAVYLCASSLAAGPSSYNEQFFGPGTRLTVL.